This T cell receptor (beta chain) was obtained from a study of blood T cell repertoires in COVID-19. The CDR3 extends over 15 amino acids. Germline V lookup: CDR1 SGHTA, CDR2 FQGTGA. Unmatched junction bases numbered 11, after V lost 5 bases and J lost 8 bases. Assay used: immunoSEQ multiplex PCR; TCRdb lists only in-frame clones, some missing. Among roughly 250,000 clones listed, around 90% were seen once. V is TRBV7-3 and J is TRBJ2-1; TRBD1 agrees at 8 bases. The clonotype comes from a woman between 40 and 55 years old who had been exposed to COVID-19. Material for sequencing was PBMCs or T cells enriched from blood (not recorded which). CDR3 in DNA: TGTGCCAGCAGCCCCCAAGGACAGGGAGAGTATGAGCAGTTCTTC. It translates to CASSPQGQGEYEQFF.